Sequencing of this T cell receptor (beta chain) was carried out in a study of blood T cells in healthy people across ages (dated by TCRdb to 2013 to 2016). Study-level background: Template switching captured roughly one uniquely barcoded TCR beta cDNA molecule per two T cells in model experiments. For two donors (one aged 18 to 30 and one aged 80 or older), the study analyzed two additional independent replicas of 1 million unique cDNA reads from the same blood draw. The donors were split into four age groups: young (average 16 years), middle-aged (about 40), aged (approximately 60) and long-lived (about 74). Age-related changes in TCR beta repertoire diversity were measured in the study by deep sequencing normalized with unique cDNA molecular identifiers. To avoid experimental bias, donors of different ages were randomly spread across the sequencing lanes.

CDR1 and CDR2 are read off the germline V gene as SGHRS and YFSETQ. The CDR3 has 14 amino acids, counting the end cysteine and phenylalanine. Only the CDR3 DNA stays, 42 bases, in frame from base 1. At the junction V is shortened by 4 bases and J by 6 bases, with 13 bases in between. The roughly 39 donors, aged roughly 6 to 95 years, were systemically healthy Caucasian individuals from Russia. About 9.8 milliliters of peripheral blood were drawn from each donor into EDTA-treated Vacutainer tubes. PBMCs were isolated by Ficoll-Paque density-gradient centrifugation, with at least 7 million obtained per sample. Trizol reagent was used to extract total RNA from the PBMCs, yielding at least 5.5 micrograms per sample. For every donor, an aliquot of PBMCs went through flow cytometry to measure the percentages of naive CD45RAhigh/CD27high T cells. General conclusions and limits of the study: The CMV infection status of donors was not known, potentially confounding age-related changes in expanded clonotypes. Compared with the aged group, more naive CD4+ T cells, fewer expanded clones and increased TCR diversity were shown by the long-lived group, suggesting age selection. As age increased, observed TCR beta diversity per million T cells dropped in a roughly linear way, and a significant reduction was already evident by age 40. Estimates of total diversity based on one million sequenced T cells were considered lower bounds and underestimates. Bulk unsorted PBMC profiling prevented conclusive comparison of naive and antigen-experienced compartments. A strong correlation was found between observed TCR beta diversity and the percentage of naive T cells measured by flow cytometry.

Notes on this clonotype: Its antigen is unknown. One base away there is no much larger clone; base qualities are not given.

Library prep was done by 5' RACE. Sequencing was carried out with an Illumina HiSeq 2500. A second roughly 6 to 11 cycle PCR used a sample-barcoded 5' primer and a J-beta primer mix. Each TCR beta cDNA molecule received a unique molecular identifier from a template-switch 5' adaptor carrying 12 random nucleotides. Each sample yielded at least 3 million CDR3-containing paired-end reads. All of the RNA was converted into first-strand cDNA using the Mint cDNA synthesis kit, with a TRBC-specific oligonucleotide serving as the primer. Following uracil-DNA glycosylase treatment, all cDNA underwent a first 18-cycle PCR with the universal primers M1SS and BC2_uni_R. In the paper's pipeline: Normalization of each sample was performed by random selection of 1 million high-quality reads, each carrying a distinct molecular identifier. Reads sharing molecular identifiers were discarded rather than binned into consensus sequences. MiTCR, with a Q25 quality threshold and the strictest error-elimination algorithm, was used for CDR3 identification, clonotype clustering and error correction. A nonparametric unseen species model with Euler transformation was used to estimate a lower bound on total TCR beta diversity. Using fastp trimming at Q25 and MiXCR clonotype assembly, TCRdb reanalyzed the public sequencing data and kept in-frame beta chains. Entries are consolidated by CDR3 protein sequence, retaining the most common genes and DNA. The V and J calls and clone size are TCRdb's, not the authors'. The sample profile shows around 1.5 million distinct CDR3 sequences; approximately 42% of them were found once. 7.9% of the sample belongs to the ten largest clones.

The chain is assembled from TRBV5-1 and TRBJ2-2, with no confident D gene call. The specimen was blood. This TCR came from a woman under 30 in good health. CDR3 loop: CASSNGLLAGELFF. The DNA sequence is given as TGCGCCAGCAGCAACGGGTTGCTGGCCGGGGAGCTGTTTTTT.